This passage covers 24 T cell receptor beta chains from one sample sequenced in a study of T cells after yellow fever vaccination. Via MiXCR, TCRdb re-called the 5' RACE reads, giving one row per CDR3 protein. This sample carries around 500,000 distinct CDR3 sequences, roughly a fifth of them seen once, and the ten largest clones take approximately 16%. The specimen was PBMCs, collected less than 25 days after the first yellow fever vaccination. Every receptor here comes from a man aged 18 to 30 who received the YFV17D yellow fever vaccine.

This clonotype was counted ten times or more. The V gene is TRBV12-3 or TRBV12-4, the J gene TRBJ1-5; TRBD1 might be the D (5 bases). The CDR3 has 16 residues. V was trimmed by 2 bases and J by 4 bases, leaving 15 bases between them. CDR3 nucleotides: TGTGCCAGCAGTTTAACTCTAAACGGGGGGAATCAGCCCCAGCATTTT. As protein: CASSLTLNGGNQPQHF.

This sequence joins TRBV18 and TRBJ1-1, with D uncertain. Germline assignment: CDR1 KGHSH and CDR2 LQKENI. V lost 2 bases, J lost 2 bases, and 6 bases lay in between. CDR3 length equals 13 residues. DNA for the CDR3: TGTGCCAGCTCACCAATGTTAAACACTGAAGCTTTCTTT. Encoded protein: CASSPMLNTEAFF.

Only a few counts were recorded for this clonotype. The rearrangement links TRBV5-1 to TRBJ2-5; D is unclear. Deletions cut 1 base from V and 5 bases from J, with 9 bases between. Germline V CDR1 and CDR2: SGHRS, YFSETQ. The CDR3 is 13 residues long. DNA for the CDR3: TGCGCCAGCAGCTTGCAGTCCGGGGAGACCCAGTACTTC. Its translation is CASSLQSGETQYF. The full variable domain, its missing parts supplied by reference TRBV5-1 and TRBJ2-5, is KAGVTQTPRYLIKTRGQQVTLSCSPISGHRSVSWYQQTPGQGLQFLFEYFSETQRNKGNFPGRFSGRQFSNSRSEMNVSTLELGDSALYLCASSLQSGETQYFGPGTRLLVL.

The J gene is TRBJ2-1, the V gene TRBV9; tentatively, D is TRBD1 (5 bases). The CDR3 totals 15 residues. Trimming cost V 2 bases and J 8 bases, with 17 bases left between them. Germline lookup yields CDR1 SGDLS and CDR2 YYNGEE. The CDR3 coding sequence is TGTGCCAGCAGCGTCGGACACCCCGGTTTCGATGAGCAGTTCTTC. This codes for CASSVGHPGFDEQFF.

This sequence joins TRBV5-1 and TRBJ2-7; D not resolved. The CDR3 sequence is 16 residues long. Germline-derived CDR1 and CDR2 are SGHRS and YFSETQ. Trimming removed 4 bases at V and 10 bases at J, with 27 bases between. Written as DNA, the CDR3 is TGCGCCAGCAGCCAGGAGTCAGACCCTTTAGTATGCGAACAGTACTTC. This codes for CASSQESDPLVCEQYF. Variable domain in full (rest from reference TRBV5-1 and TRBJ2-7): KAGVTQTPRYLIKTRGQQVTLSCSPISGHRSVSWYQQTPGQGLQFLFEYFSETQRNKGNFPGRFSGRQFSNSRSEMNVSTLELGDSALYLCASSQESDPLVCEQYFGPGTRLTVT.

This clonotype was detected a few times. The rearrangement joins TRBV9 to TRBJ2-1; D is perhaps TRBD1 or TRBD2 (5 bases each). CDR3 length equals 12 residues. Germline V CDR1 and CDR2: SGDLS, YYNGEE. V lost 3 bases and J lost 6, with 7 bases in between. CDR3 region: CASSGGINEQFF. The DNA for the CDR3 is TGTGCCAGCAGCGGGGGGATCAATGAGCAGTTCTTC.

The chain employs TRBV7-2 and TRBJ2-4; the D is unclear. The CDR3 is 13 residues long. CDR1 and CDR2 from the germline V gene are SGHTA and FQGNSA. Trimming cost V 0 bases and J 4 bases, with 4 bases left between them. Here the CDR3 DNA reads TGTGCCAGCAGCTTAGCAGATAAAAACATTCAGTACTTC. It translates to CASSLADKNIQYF.

The chain is built from TRBV28 and TRBJ2-6; no firm D call. CDR3 length equals 14 residues. V gave up 3 bases and J gave up 3 bases, with 6 bases separating them. Germline V gene sequence: CDR1 MDHEN, CDR2 SYDVKM. The CDR3 reads CASSFLLGANVLTF. Written as DNA, the CDR3 is TGTGCCAGCAGTTTTTTGCTTGGGGCCAACGTCCTGACTTTC.

This clonotype came up a few times. V is TRBV12-5 and J is TRBJ2-7; 7 nucleotides align to TRBD1. With V trimmed by 6 bases and J by 5 bases, 10 bases remained unmatched. The CDR3 is 14 residues long. Germline lookup yields CDR1 LGHNT and CDR2 FRNRAP. The CDR3 reads CASGSGGSWDEQYF. As DNA, the CDR3 is TGTGCTAGTGGGTCAGGGGGTAGCTGGGACGAGCAGTACTTC.

This sequence joins TRBV6-5 and TRBJ2-3, with 12 positions matching TRBD2. The CDR3 spans 18 residues. CDR1 is MNHEY and CDR2 is SVGAGI in the germline V gene. Trimming removed 0 bases from V and 5 bases from J; junction bases left unmatched: 9. CDR3 sequence: CASSYSIRLAGDEDTQYF. CDR3 nucleotides: TGTGCCAGCAGTTACTCGATAAGACTAGCGGGGGATGAAGATACGCAGTATTTT.

The table lists this clonotype with a few counts. V is TRBV18 and J is TRBJ2-3; possible D gene TRBD1, 6 bases. The CDR3 is 13 residues long. Trimming cost V 8 bases and J 6 bases, with 15 bases left between them. In germline, CDR1 is KGHSH, CDR2 LQKENI. The CDR3 protein is CASLTGSGDTQYF. CDR3 DNA sequence: TGTGCCAGCCTTACAGGGAGTGGGGATACGCAGTATTTT.

This sequence joins TRBV14 and TRBJ2-3; D remains unclear. CDR1 is SGHDN and CDR2 is FVKESK in the germline V gene. The length of the CDR3 is 15 residues. With 1 base removed from V and 2 bases from J, the gap between germline ends came to 10 bases. CDR3 amino acids: CASSQVDPYTDTQYF. The CDR3 DNA reads TGTGCCAGCAGCCAAGTCGACCCTTACACAGATACGCAGTATTTT.

This sequence joins TRBV7-9 and TRBJ1-1; tentative D call: TRBD1 (5 bases). The ends were cut back, 11 bases at V and 4 bases at J, with 11 bases in the middle. Germline CDR1 reads SEHNR; CDR2 reads FQNEAQ (reference sequence). The CDR3 is 11 amino acids. The CDR3 DNA reads as TGTGCCGGCACCGGGGGCACTGAAGCTTTCTTT. This encodes CAGTGGTEAFF.

The gene calls are TRBV2 and TRBJ1-1; D gene unclear. V was shortened by 6 bases and J by 3 bases, with 14 bases between the two germline ends. The CDR3 sequence is 14 residues long. Germline V gene data show CDR1 as SNHLY and CDR2 as FYNNEI. CDR3 DNA sequence: TGTGCCAGCAGCAAGGCTGCAGAGGACACTGAAGCTTTCTTT. It encodes CASSKAAEDTEAFF.

V usage is TRBV15 and J usage is TRBJ2-6; TRBD2 aligns across 7 bases. Germline V lookup: CDR1 LNHNV, CDR2 YYDKDF (reference sequence). The ends lost 3 bases at V and 0 bases at J; junction bases unmatched: 8. The CDR3 spans 18 residues. The CDR3 here is CATSRGGGPNSGANVLTF. The DNA of the CDR3 is TGTGCCACCAGCAGGGGGGGGGGTCCTAACTCTGGGGCCAACGTCCTGACTTTC. Full variable domain (missing parts from reference TRBV15 and TRBJ2-6): DAMVIQNPRYQVTQFGKPVTLSCSQTLNHNVMYWYQQKSSQAPKLLFHYYDKDFNNEADTPDNFQSRRPNTSFCFLDIRSPGLGDTAMYLCATSRGGGPNSGANVLTFGAGSRLTVL.

The chain carries TRBV30 and TRBJ1-5; 9 bases agree with TRBD1. The CDR3 has 14 amino acids. Germline CDR1 reads GTSNPN; CDR2 reads SVGIG (reference sequence). The ends lost 2 bases at V and 4 bases at J; junction bases unmatched: 3. CDR3 sequence reads: CAWSPGTGNQPQHF. In DNA form, the CDR3 reads TGTGCCTGGAGTCCCGGGACAGGGAATCAGCCCCAGCATTTT.

The chain combines TRBV12-3 or TRBV12-4 with TRBJ2-5; D is possibly TRBD1 (6 bases). The CDR3 contains 14 residues. V lost 5 bases and J 5 bases, leaving 15 bases between the germline ends. CDR3 nucleotides: TGTGCCAGCAGTAAACAGGGTTCCTGGGAGACCCAGTACTTC. Protein product: CASSKQGSWETQYF.

The chain has TRBV27 and TRBJ2-2; 12 bases map to TRBD1. Germline V gives CDR1 MNHEY, CDR2 SMNVEV (reference sequence). The ends lost 7 bases at V and 7 bases at J; junction bases unmatched: 10. The CDR3 sequence is 16 residues long. The CDR3 DNA follows: TGTGCCAGCACCCCGGGGACAGGGGGCGACTTCGGGGAGCTGTTTTTT. This gives the protein CASTPGTGGDFGELFF.

The rearrangement joins TRBV11-2 to TRBJ2-3; 13 bases line up with TRBD2. This CDR3 is 18 amino acids long. Looked up from germline, CDR1 is SGHAT and CDR2 is FQNNGV. V gave up 1 base and J gave up 1 base; unmatched junction bases: 5. The CDR3 DNA follows: TGTGCCAGCAGCTTAGGACTAGCGGGGGGCCTTGGCACAGATACGCAGTATTTT. This gives the protein CASSLGLAGGLGTDTQYF.

The chain uses TRBV27 and TRBJ1-2; 11 nucleotides match TRBD1. The CDR3 is made up of 13 amino acids. Trimming took 5 bases from V and 7 from J; bases not matched to a gene: 3. The germline V gene encodes CDR1 MNHEY and CDR2 SMNVEV (reference sequence). CDR3 nucleotides: TGTGCCAGCAGTCTCGGACAGGGGGCTGGCTACACCTTC. As protein: CASSLGQGAGYTF.

This chain joins TRBV6-5 and TRBJ2-7; 9 bases line up with TRBD1. The germline V gene encodes CDR1 MNHEY and CDR2 SVGAGI. Trimming removed 2 bases from V and 6 bases from J; junction bases left unmatched: 5. The CDR3 is made up of 14 amino acids. The CDR3 region has the DNA TGTGCCAGCAGTTACCGGGACAGGGCTGTCGAGCAGTACGTC. Protein product: CASSYRDRAVEQYV.

This clonotype came up a few times. The chain links TRBV7-9 to TRBJ2-5; TRBD1 matches at 11 bases. There are 17 residues in the CDR3. Trimming cost V 5 bases and J 1 base; bases outside gene matches: 9. Germline CDR1 and CDR2: SEHNR and FQNEAQ (reference sequence). The CDR3 loop is CASSLRTGGPPQETQYF. Written as DNA, the CDR3 is TGTGCCAGCAGCCTCCGGACAGGGGGCCCCCCCCAAGAGACCCAGTACTTC.

The chain has TRBV5-1 and TRBJ2-2; D may be TRBD1 (5 bases). In germline, CDR1 is SGHRS, CDR2 YFSETQ. The CDR3 extends over 17 amino acids. Trimming removed 0 bases from V and 4 bases from J, with 16 bases in between. The CDR3 loop reads CASSLAPGQGSTGELFF. The DNA for the CDR3 is TGCGCCAGCAGCTTGGCCCCAGGGCAGGGAAGCACCGGGGAGCTGTTTTTT.

V is TRBV15 and J is TRBJ2-7, with 8 bases matching TRBD1. With 3 bases clipped from V and 7 bases from J, the junction kept 5 bases outside the gene matches. Germline lookup yields CDR1 LNHNV and CDR2 YYDKDF (reference sequence). The CDR3 runs 13 residues. The CDR3 here is CATSRAGGPEQYF. CDR3 nucleotides: TGTGCCACCAGCAGGGCAGGGGGCCCTGAGCAGTACTTC.